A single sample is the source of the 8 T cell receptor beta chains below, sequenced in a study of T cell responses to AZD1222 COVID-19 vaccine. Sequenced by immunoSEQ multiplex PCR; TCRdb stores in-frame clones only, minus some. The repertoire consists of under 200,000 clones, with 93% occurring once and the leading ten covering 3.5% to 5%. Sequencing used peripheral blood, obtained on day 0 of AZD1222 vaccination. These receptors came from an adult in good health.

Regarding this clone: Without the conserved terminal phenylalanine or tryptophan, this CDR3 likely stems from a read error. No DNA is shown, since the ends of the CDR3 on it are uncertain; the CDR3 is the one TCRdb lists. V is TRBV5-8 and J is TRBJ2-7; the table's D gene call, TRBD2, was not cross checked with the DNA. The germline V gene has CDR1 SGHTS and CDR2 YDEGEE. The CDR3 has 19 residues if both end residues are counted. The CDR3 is CASSLGPPSGTPEDLRAVL.

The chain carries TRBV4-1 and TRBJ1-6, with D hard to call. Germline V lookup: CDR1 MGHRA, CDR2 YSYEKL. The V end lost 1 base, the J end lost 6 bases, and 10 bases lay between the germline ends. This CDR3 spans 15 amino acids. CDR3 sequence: CASSQAPQINSPLHF. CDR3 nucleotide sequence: TGCGCCAGCAGCCAAGCTCCACAGATTAATTCACCCCTCCACTTT.

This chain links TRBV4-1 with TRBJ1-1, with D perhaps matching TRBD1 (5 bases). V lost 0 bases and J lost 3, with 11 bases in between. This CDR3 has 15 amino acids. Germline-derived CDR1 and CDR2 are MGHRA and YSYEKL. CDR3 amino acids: CASSQDRGHYTEAFF. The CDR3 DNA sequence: TGCGCCAGCAGCCAAGATCGTGGACATTACACTGAAGCTTTCTTT.

The CDR3 here is CASSRSEGNTDTQYF. DNA of the CDR3: TGTGCCAGTAGTAGGAGCGAAGGTAACACAGATACGCAGTATTTT. This chain links TRBV19 with TRBJ2-3, with no clear D. The germline CDR1 and CDR2 sequences are LNHDA and SQIVND (reference sequence). The CDR3 runs to 15 residues. Trimming stripped 4 bases from V and 2 bases from J, with 13 bases between.

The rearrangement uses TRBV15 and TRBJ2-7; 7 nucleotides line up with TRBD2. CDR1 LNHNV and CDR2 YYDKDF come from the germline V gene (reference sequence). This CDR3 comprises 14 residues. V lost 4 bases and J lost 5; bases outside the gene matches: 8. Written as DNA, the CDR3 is TGTGCCACCAGCATTGGGGAGGGTCTCGACGAGCAGTACTTC. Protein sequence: CATSIGEGLDEQYF.

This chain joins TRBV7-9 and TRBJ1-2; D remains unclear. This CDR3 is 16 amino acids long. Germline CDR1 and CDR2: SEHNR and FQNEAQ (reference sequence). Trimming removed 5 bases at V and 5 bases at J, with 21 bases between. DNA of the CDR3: TGTGCCAGCAGCCGCGATTCTAGCAAGACTGCTTATGGCTACACCTTC. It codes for CASSRDSSKTAYGYTF.

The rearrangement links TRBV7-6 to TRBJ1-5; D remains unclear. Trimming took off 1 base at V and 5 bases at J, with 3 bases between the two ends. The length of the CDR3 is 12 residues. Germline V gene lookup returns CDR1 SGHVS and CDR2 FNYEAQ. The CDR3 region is CASSLGDQPQHF. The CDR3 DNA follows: TGTGCCAGCAGCTTAGGAGATCAGCCCCAGCATTTT.

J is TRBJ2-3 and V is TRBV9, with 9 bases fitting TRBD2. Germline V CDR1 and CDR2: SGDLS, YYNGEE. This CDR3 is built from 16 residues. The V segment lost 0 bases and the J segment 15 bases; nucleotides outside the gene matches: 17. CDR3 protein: CASSVEASGIKGRVYF. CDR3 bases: TGTGCCAGCAGCGTAGAGGCTAGCGGGATAAAAGGTCGGGTTTATTTT.